These T cell receptor beta chains were read from a single sample in a study of OX40 agonist ivuxolimab in advanced cancers. Produced via immunoSEQ multiplex PCR; TCRdb's table is partial and in-frame only. The table has tens of thousands of clones, about 88% seen once. The material sequenced was CD4+ or CD8+ T cells sorted from blood, taken in a trial of the OX40 agonist ivuxolimab. These receptors all stem from an adult with an advanced solid tumor such as melanoma, head and neck, liver or kidney cancer. Both conserved end residues are trimmed from each CDR3. The D gene is left open where the match is weak.

v_gene	len	d_gene	CDR3aa
TRBV5-1	12	-	ASSGTTTLDTQY
TRBV9	13	TRBD2	ASSAGLAGRYTQY
TRBV6-1	13	-	ASSEPTGGGSPLH
TRBV4-1	11	-	ASRRLGVNEQF
TRBV30	14	TRBD1	AWANLRQGGSGEAF
TRBV10-1	14	TRBD2	ASSPHSSGTLGEQY
TRBV19	14	-	ASSIAFGTSTDTQY
TRBV6-5	13	TRBD2	ATNPPTSGRDTQY
TRBV28	13	-	ASRKTRAYTGELF
TRBV30	10	-	AWRGDYYEQY
TRBV11-1	13	TRBD2	ASSLGLAGESLQF
TRBV19	12	-	ASTPGHSGNTIY
TRBV11-3	11	-	ASSLAGFTEQF
TRBV10-2	13	-	ASSDFERAKNIQY
TRBV6-1	14	TRBD2	ASSEGLAGGTDTQY
TRBV18	12	TRBD1	ASSRNRGQETQY
TRBV4-2	13	-	ASSQEGRGAYEQY